This TCR beta chain came from a study of PD-1 blockade in classical Hodgkin lymphoma. Every patient was affected by relapse after autologous stem cell transplantation, while exposure to brentuximab vedotin was not uniform. The repertoire was sequenced with immunoSEQ multiplex PCR; TCRdb's copy has only in-frame clones and lacks some. The repertoire holds about 35,000 clones, with approximately 70% as singletons. The ends lost 0 bases at V and 4 bases at J; junction bases unmatched: 12. Germline-derived CDR1 and CDR2 are SGDLS and YYNGEE. This CDR3 comprises 18 residues. Source: peripheral blood mononuclear cells (PBMCs), taken before the second cycle of nivolumab. The chain is built from TRBV9 and TRBJ2-3, with TRBD2 matching over 9 bases. The TCR originated in a human donor with classical Hodgkin lymphoma. The CDR3 reads CASSVASGAGGPPDTQYF. The CDR3 nucleotides read TGTGCCAGCAGCGTAGCCTCTGGCGCGGGGGGGCCCCCAGATACGCAGTATTTT.